Listed below are T cell receptor beta chains from one sample, sequenced in a study of response to subunit inactivated influenza vaccine. A single record per CDR3 protein comes from TCRdb applying MiXCR to the RT-PCR reads. The sample holds more than 500,000 distinct CDR3 sequences, about 10% seen once. The same sample was also studied in work on T cells expressing NK-cell markers.

This material consisted of PBMCs from blood, taken on the day of vaccination. Every receptor here comes from a man aged 45-65 years who received an inactivated influenza vaccine. CDR3s include the opening cysteine and the closing phenylalanine or tryptophan. A D gene is named only where the DNA matches it firmly. Size is stated for part of the rows, as once, few or many counts, or as a class when the clone is expanded.

J gene | clone size | D gene | V gene | CDR3 DNA | CDR3 protein
TRBJ2-3 | . | . | TRBV4-1 | TGCGCCAGCAGCCGCCCTAGCGCAGATACGCAGTATTTT | CASSRPSADTQYF
TRBJ2-1 | few | . | TRBV4-1 | TGCGCCAGCAGCCAAGGTTCTAGTGGTCGGAATGAGCAGTTCTTC | CASSQGSSGRNEQFF
TRBJ2-7 | few | TRBD2 | TRBV11-2 | TGTGCCAGCAGCTCTGGCGGGGGGGCTCACGAGCAGTACTTC | CASSSGGGAHEQYF
TRBJ1-2 | . | TRBD1 | TRBV2 | TGTGCCAGCTACCCTTCCCCCGACAGGGGATCGTATGGCTACACCTTC | CASYPSPDRGSYGYTF
TRBJ2-7 | . | . | TRBV2 | TGTGCCAGCAGTGAAGGGTGGGACGAGCAGTACTTC | CASSEGWDEQYF
TRBJ2-1 | few | . | TRBV7-2 | TGTGCCAGCAGCGCGGAGGGCATACTCTACAATGAGCAGTTCTTC | CASSAEGILYNEQFF
TRBJ2-7 | few | . | TRBV6-2/TRBV6-3 | TGTGCCAGCAGTTACCACAGGGAGGTCCACGAGCAGTACTTC | CASSYHREVHEQYF
TRBJ1-2 | many | TRBD1 | TRBV12-3/TRBV12-4 | TGTGCCAGCAGTTTCTCAGGGGGCCTACCCGCGACCTTC | CASSFSGGLPATF
TRBJ1-4 | . | TRBD1 | TRBV7-9 | TGTGCCAGCAGCTACGAACAGGGGACTAATGAAAAACTGTTTTTT | CASSYEQGTNEKLFF
TRBJ2-1 | many | TRBD1 | TRBV5-1 | TGCGCCAGCAGCGAACGCGGGACAGGGTCCTACAATGAGCAGTTCTTC | CASSERGTGSYNEQFF
TRBJ2-3 | . | . | TRBV7-9 | TGTGCCAGCAGCCAAGGAGGCGGGGCCCCAGATACGCAGTATTTT | CASSQGGGAPDTQYF
TRBJ2-1 | . | . | TRBV14 | TGTGCCAGCAGCCTAAGGACGGTGAACAATGAGCAGTTCTTC | CASSLRTVNNEQFF
TRBJ2-5 | few | . | TRBV6-5 | TGTGCCAGCAGTTACGCGTTCGGGGGAATGGAGACCCAGTACTTC | CASSYAFGGMETQYF
TRBJ2-3 | few | . | TRBV4-3 | TGCGCCAGCAGCCAAAGACCTAGCACAGATACGCAGTATTTT | CASSQRPSTDTQYF
TRBJ2-1 | many | . | TRBV3-1 | TGTGCCAGCAGTATACTCAATGAGCAGTTCTTC | CASSILNEQFF
TRBJ2-7 | . | TRBD1 | TRBV12-3/TRBV12-4 | TGTGCCAGCAGCCCGTCGACAGGGTCTCCCTACGAGCAGTACTTC | CASSPSTGSPYEQYF
TRBJ1-2 | . | . | TRBV7-2 | TGTGCCAGCAGCGGGAGGAGCGGGAACTATGGCTACACCTTC | CASSGRSGNYGYTF
TRBJ2-2 | few | . | TRBV5-5 | TGTGCCAGCAGCTTGGAAGGGACACCCATGGTTGGGGAGCTGTTTTTT | CASSLEGTPMVGELFF
TRBJ2-7 | . | TRBD2 | TRBV5-1 | TGCGCCAGCAGCTATGGGACTAGCGTTTACGAGCAGTACTTC | CASSYGTSVYEQYF
TRBJ2-7 | few | . | TRBV5-6 | TGTGCCAGCAGCTTGTTGGAGCGCGAGCAGTACTTC | CASSLLEREQYF
TRBJ2-5 | . | TRBD2 | TRBV7-6 | TGTGCCAGCAGCTTAGGCCAGCGGGAGGGGTTTAGACAAGAGACCCAGTACTTC | CASSLGQREGFRQETQYF
TRBJ2-4 | few | . | TRBV19 | TGTGCCAGTAGCCGCGACGAGGTCTCCAAAAACATTCAGTACTTC | CASSRDEVSKNIQYF
TRBJ2-3 | many | TRBD2 | TRBV29-1 | TGCAGCGTTGTTTCGAGGATAGCGGGAGGGCCTGGAGATACGCAGTATTTT | CSVVSRIAGGPGDTQYF
TRBJ2-7 | . | TRBD2 | TRBV18 | TGTGCCAGCTCACCCTCGGGCGGACTACTAGCGGGAGAACGAGCGTACGAGCAGTACTTC | CASSPSGGLLAGERAYEQYF
TRBJ2-3 | . | TRBD2 | TRBV20-1 | TGCAGTGCAAAAAACCTCGTGACTAGCGGGAGAGCAGATACGCAGTATTTT | CSAKNLVTSGRADTQYF
TRBJ1-2 | . | . | TRBV7-9 | TGTGCCAGCAGCCCCGGGACGTTTAACTATGGCTACACCTTC | CASSPGTFNYGYTF
TRBJ2-3 | . | . | TRBV28 | TGTGCCAGCAGTTCCACGGACAGAAGCCCAGATACGCAGTATTTT | CASSSTDRSPDTQYF
TRBJ1-5 | many | TRBD1 | TRBV5-1 | TGCGCCAGCAGCTCACGCCGGGACAGGGGGCCTTATAGCAATCAGCCCCAGCATTTT | CASSSRRDRGPYSNQPQHF
TRBJ2-3 | few | TRBD2 | TRBV20-1 | TGCAGTGCTAGAGAACTAGCGGGGGGGCCAGATACGCAGTATTTT | CSARELAGGPDTQYF
TRBJ1-5 | . | TRBD1 | TRBV12-3/TRBV12-4 | TGTGCCAGCAGTTCCAGGGGGCTTAGCAATCAGCCCCAGCATTTT | CASSSRGLSNQPQHF
TRBJ2-7 | . | TRBD1 | TRBV29-1 | TGCAGCGCCCTCACGGGGACAGCCGTACACGAGCAGTACTTC | CSALTGTAVHEQYF
TRBJ1-4 | . | TRBD1 | TRBV6-2/TRBV6-3 | TGTGCCAGCAGTTACCTCCGGGACAGGACAAATGAAAAACTGTTTTTT | CASSYLRDRTNEKLFF
TRBJ1-1 | many | TRBD1 | TRBV18 | TGTGCCAGCGCAACAAGCGGACAGGAGGGGGGAGCTTTCTTT | CASATSGQEGGAFF
TRBJ1-5 | . | . | TRBV27 | TGTGCCAGCAGTTTTGGGGGGGAATTGGGCAATCAGCCCCAGCATTTT | CASSFGGELGNQPQHF
TRBJ2-2 | . | . | TRBV20-1 | TGCAGTGCTAGTCATGCGGGGCAGAACGCCGGGGAGCTGTTTTTT | CSASHAGQNAGELFF
TRBJ2-1 | . | . | TRBV7-2 | TGTGCCAGCAGCTTAGTTCGAGGGCGCGATGAGCAGTTCTTC | CASSLVRGRDEQFF
TRBJ2-1 | many | . | TRBV5-1 | TGCGCCAGCAGCTTTATAGAAGGGGCCTACAATGAGCAGTTCTTC | CASSFIEGAYNEQFF